Shown below are 9 T cell receptor beta chains from a single sample sequenced in a study of T-cell memory formation after mild COVID-19. TCRdb used MiXCR to reprocess the 5' RACE reads, holding one entry per CDR3 protein. The sample includes approximately 400,000 distinct CDR3 sequences, about a sixth seen only once; the top ten take 20% to 25%. Sequenced: PBMCs or a T cell subset sorted from them (not recorded which). The receptors derive from a man younger than 35 who had mild COVID-19 (a few samples of this study predate the infection). Cell type and time point are not known.

This clonotype was picked up a small number of times. J is TRBJ1-6 and V is TRBV12-3 or TRBV12-4; the D gene is possibly TRBD1 (5 bases). The ends were cut back, 5 bases at V and 9 bases at J, with 8 bases in the middle. CDR3 length equals 12 residues. In DNA, the CDR3 is TGTGCCAGCAGTGAGGGGTTTTCACCCCTCCACTTT. Encoded protein: CASSEGFSPLHF.

This clonotype was picked up a small number of times. This chain uses TRBV28 with TRBJ2-1; TRBD2 agrees at 16 bases. The ends lost 8 bases at V and 6 bases at J; junction bases unmatched: 1. CDR1 and CDR2 from the germline V gene are MDHEN and SYDVKM. The CDR3 contains 14 residues. CDR3 nucleotides: TGTGCCAGCGGGACTAGCGGGGGGGTCAATGAGCAGTTCTTC. Translated: CASGTSGGVNEQFF.

This sequence joins TRBV7-9 and TRBJ2-7, with D tentatively TRBD1 (6 bases). Germline V lookup: CDR1 SEHNR, CDR2 FQNEAQ (reference sequence). There are 15 residues in the CDR3. V lost 1 base to trimming and J lost 0 bases, with 10 bases between them. CDR3 sequence (DNA): TGTGCCAGCAGCTTAGGGGCAGGGGCCTCCTACGAGCAGTACTTC. Encoded protein: CASSLGAGASYEQYF.

The gene calls are TRBV29-1 and TRBJ1-2; 9 nucleotides match TRBD1. V shed 6 bases, J shed 8 bases, and the junction held 13 bases outside the gene matches. Germline V gene lookup returns CDR1 SQVTM and CDR2 ANQGSEA. The CDR3 runs to 14 residues. The chain's CDR3 is CSVSRTGGVGGYTF. The CDR3, as DNA: TGCAGCGTGTCTCGTACAGGGGGCGTAGGGGGCTACACCTTC.

V and J are TRBV4-2 and TRBJ2-5; D is unclear. This CDR3 contains 15 residues. V dropped 0 bases and J dropped 5 bases, with 13 bases sitting between them. The V gene's germline CDR1 is LGHNA and CDR2 YNFKEQ. The CDR3 bases are TGTGCCAGCAGCCAAGATTTCCCCAGTTGGGAGACCCAGTACTTC. Protein sequence: CASSQDFPSWETQYF.

At least ten counts were recorded for this clonotype. V is TRBV9 and J is TRBJ2-3, with 8 bases that match TRBD2. This CDR3 is built from 14 residues. The germline CDR1 and CDR2 sequences are SGDLS and YYNGEE. V shed 3 bases, J shed 8 bases, and the junction held 8 bases outside the gene matches. CDR3 DNA: TGTGCCAGCAGCGGCGGGGGGTTCATGAGTACGCAGTATTTT. It translates to CASSGGGFMSTQYF. Complete variable domain (other parts from reference TRBV9 and TRBJ2-3): DSGVTQTPKHLITATGQRVTLRCSPRSGDLSVYWYQQSLDQGLQFLIQYYNGEERAKGNILERFSAQQFPDLHSELNLSSLELGDSALYFCASSGGGFMSTQYFGPGTRLTVL.

This clonotype appeared a few times. The rearrangement uses TRBV7-9 and TRBJ2-3, with TRBD2 identical over 9 bases. The CDR3 loop spans 16 amino acids. Germline V gene data show CDR1 as SEHNR and CDR2 as FQNEAQ (reference sequence). V trimming: 3 bases; J trimming: 4 bases; junction bases outside the gene matches: 8. CDR3 loop: CASSFRSAGGADTQYF. CDR3 DNA sequence: TGTGCCAGCAGCTTCAGGAGCGCGGGGGGGGCAGATACGCAGTATTTT.

This clonotype appeared many times. The chain couples TRBV29-1 to TRBJ2-5; D uncertain. CDR3 size: 10 residues. CDR1 and CDR2 from the germline V gene are SQVTM and ANQGSEA. V lost 3 bases, J lost 3 bases, and 2 bases lay in between. The CDR3 sequence is CSVEEETQYF. The CDR3 DNA reads TGCAGCGTTGAGGAAGAGACCCAGTACTTC.

This chain links TRBV29-1 with TRBJ2-2, with D hard to call. Germline V gene data show CDR1 as SQVTM and CDR2 as ANQGSEA. Trimming pared 5 bases from V and 6 bases from J, leaving 10 bases between. This CDR3 comprises 12 residues. The CDR3 loop is CSVRAPSGELFF. CDR3 coding DNA: TGCAGCGTTCGGGCCCCGTCCGGGGAGCTGTTTTTT.